This is a list of T cell receptor beta chains from one sample in a study of molecular identifiers for immune sequencing clone quantification. One entry per CDR3 protein, called by TCRdb with MiXCR from the PCR reads. The sample yields 490,000 or so distinct CDR3 sequences, about 20% seen once. Material: naive CD8+ T cells from blood, with Jurkat cell RNA spiked in. The receptors were gathered from a human donor in good health. Some libraries in this study had Jurkat cell RNA spiked in. Each CDR3 is given with its conserved first and last residue. Fields, in order: CDR3 length, clone size, V gene, J gene, D gene, CDR3 DNA, CDR3 protein. A D gene is named only where the DNA matches it firmly. Clone size is not always given. Where it is, it says once, few, many or a class for expanded clones.

len: 16; abundance: many; v_gene: TRBV28; j_gene: TRBJ2-4; d_gene: TRBD1; CDR3nt: TGTGCCAGCAGTGGGACAGGGGGCGACGCCAAAAACATTCAGTACTTC; CDR3aa: CASSGTGGDAKNIQYF
len: 14; abundance: many; v_gene: TRBV27; j_gene: TRBJ2-3; d_gene: TRBD1; CDR3nt: TGTGCCAGCAGTTTATTACAGGGGGCGGATACGCAGTATTTT; CDR3aa: CASSLLQGADTQYF
len: 19; abundance: many; v_gene: TRBV11-2; j_gene: TRBJ2-3; d_gene: .; CDR3nt: TGTGCCAGCAGCCAGTCTACACCTTCGTGGGGGGCGTTAGACGATACGCAGTATTTT; CDR3aa: CASSQSTPSWGALDDTQYF
len: 13; abundance: few; v_gene: TRBV27; j_gene: TRBJ1-4; d_gene: .; CDR3nt: TGTGCCAGCAGTTCGGGGTTGGATGAAAAACTGTTTTTT; CDR3aa: CASSSGLDEKLFF
len: 13; abundance: few; v_gene: TRBV19; j_gene: TRBJ2-7; d_gene: .; CDR3nt: TGTGCCACATCGAGCGGTCCCGGCTACGAGCAGTACTTC; CDR3aa: CATSSGPGYEQYF
len: 17; abundance: many; v_gene: TRBV9; j_gene: TRBJ2-6; d_gene: .; CDR3nt: TGTGCCAGCAGCGTAGGTTTAGCCCCCTCACGGGCCAACGTCCTGACTTTC; CDR3aa: CASSVGLAPSRANVLTF
len: 14; abundance: once; v_gene: TRBV7-2; j_gene: TRBJ2-7; d_gene: .; CDR3nt: TGTGCCAGCAGTTGGGACATCGGCTCCTACGTGCAGTACTTC; CDR3aa: CASSWDIGSYVQYF
len: 12; abundance: .; v_gene: TRBV6-5; j_gene: TRBJ1-1; d_gene: .; CDR3nt: TGTGCCAGCAGCACAACAGGGTCTGAAGCTTTCTTT; CDR3aa: CASSTTGSEAFF
len: 11; abundance: .; v_gene: TRBV24-1; j_gene: TRBJ2-7; d_gene: .; CDR3nt: TGTGCCACCAGTGATGCATGGCAGCAGTACTTC; CDR3aa: CATSDAWQQYF
len: 14; abundance: few; v_gene: TRBV10-3; j_gene: TRBJ1-1; d_gene: .; CDR3nt: TGTGCCATCAGCCCCAACGGCATGAACACTGAAGCTTTCTTT; CDR3aa: CAISPNGMNTEAFF
len: 15; abundance: many; v_gene: TRBV29-1; j_gene: TRBJ2-2; d_gene: TRBD2; CDR3nt: TGCAGTGCTACCGGGGATCGGGGGGTCACCGGGGAGCTGTTTTTT; CDR3aa: CSATGDRGVTGELFF
len: 13; abundance: many; v_gene: TRBV5-1; j_gene: TRBJ1-1; d_gene: .; CDR3nt: TGTGCCAGCAGTCCCCCAGCGGGGACTGAAGCTTTCTTT; CDR3aa: CASSPPAGTEAFF
len: 19; abundance: .; v_gene: TRBV11-2; j_gene: TRBJ2-1; d_gene: TRBD2; CDR3nt: TGTGCCAGCAGCCCAGAGGGTTCGAGCGGGGGGTATAATTACAATGAGCAGTTCTTC; CDR3aa: CASSPEGSSGGYNYNEQFF
len: 16; abundance: .; v_gene: TRBV12-3/TRBV12-4; j_gene: TRBJ1-1; d_gene: .; CDR3nt: TGTGCCAGCAGCCTAATCCCCAGGGCGATGGACACTGAAGCTTTCTTT; CDR3aa: CASSLIPRAMDTEAFF
len: 14; abundance: many; v_gene: TRBV7-9; j_gene: TRBJ2-7; d_gene: TRBD2; CDR3nt: TGTGCCAGCAGCTCCACTAGCGGGAGCCACGAGCAGTACTTC; CDR3aa: CASSSTSGSHEQYF
len: 17; abundance: .; v_gene: TRBV6-5; j_gene: TRBJ1-6; d_gene: .; CDR3nt: TGTGCCAGCGGTTACTCGCCTAGGTACTCCTATAATTCACCCCTCCACTTT; CDR3aa: CASGYSPRYSYNSPLHF
len: 14; abundance: few; v_gene: TRBV6-1; j_gene: TRBJ2-7; d_gene: .; CDR3nt: TGTGCCAGCAGCCCCTGGGACTCCGCCTACGAGCAGTACTTC; CDR3aa: CASSPWDSAYEQYF
len: 15; abundance: many; v_gene: TRBV29-1; j_gene: TRBJ2-7; d_gene: TRBD2; CDR3nt: TGCAGCGTTGTGACTGGACTAGCGGGAGTGCAAGAGCAGTACTTC; CDR3aa: CSVVTGLAGVQEQYF
len: 15; abundance: .; v_gene: TRBV7-9; j_gene: TRBJ1-1; d_gene: .; CDR3nt: TGTGCCAGCAGCTTAGGCTCAGGGGCCGACAGGGAAGCTTTCTTT; CDR3aa: CASSLGSGADREAFF
len: 18; abundance: few; v_gene: TRBV4-1; j_gene: TRBJ1-6; d_gene: TRBD1; CDR3nt: TGCGCCAGCAGCCAAGGACAGGGGGACCTCTCCTATAATTCACCCCTCCACTTT; CDR3aa: CASSQGQGDLSYNSPLHF
len: 14; abundance: few; v_gene: TRBV27; j_gene: TRBJ1-6; d_gene: .; CDR3nt: TGTGCCAGCAGACTGACAGGAGACAATTCACCCCTCCACTTT; CDR3aa: CASRLTGDNSPLHF
len: 15; abundance: few; v_gene: TRBV19; j_gene: TRBJ2-3; d_gene: .; CDR3nt: TGTGCCAGTAGTTTAGGGGACATCTCCACAGATACGCAGTATTTT; CDR3aa: CASSLGDISTDTQYF
len: 16; abundance: .; v_gene: TRBV2; j_gene: TRBJ2-1; d_gene: .; CDR3nt: TGTGCCAGCAGTGAGGGGCCGGGGTCACCTGGGAATGAGCAGTTCTTC; CDR3aa: CASSEGPGSPGNEQFF
len: 15; abundance: .; v_gene: TRBV4-1; j_gene: TRBJ2-1; d_gene: .; CDR3nt: TGCGCCAGCAGCCAAGAGCAGGGTTCCTACAATGAGCAGTCCTTC; CDR3aa: CASSQEQGSYNEQSF
len: 17; abundance: few; v_gene: TRBV7-9; j_gene: TRBJ2-1; d_gene: TRBD1; CDR3nt: TGTGCCAGCAGCTCGACACGGACAGGGGGCTCCTACAATGAGCAGTTCTTC; CDR3aa: CASSSTRTGGSYNEQFF
len: 15; abundance: once; v_gene: TRBV10-2; j_gene: TRBJ1-3; d_gene: .; CDR3nt: TGCGCCAGCAGTGAGGGTGGCAGCTCTGGAAACACCATATATTTT; CDR3aa: CASSEGGSSGNTIYF
len: 15; abundance: .; v_gene: TRBV4-2; j_gene: TRBJ2-2; d_gene: .; CDR3nt: TGTGCCAGCAGCCAAGGAAGGGCTAGCGCCGGGGAGCTGTTTTTT; CDR3aa: CASSQGRASAGELFF
len: 18; abundance: .; v_gene: TRBV7-8; j_gene: TRBJ2-2; d_gene: TRBD2; CDR3nt: TGTGCCAGCAGCTCGACCCCCTGGGGGGGGGGAAGAACCGGGGAGCTGTTTTTT; CDR3aa: CASSSTPWGGGRTGELFF
len: 16; abundance: many; v_gene: TRBV5-1; j_gene: TRBJ2-5; d_gene: TRBD2; CDR3nt: TGCGCCAGCAGCGGTACTAGCGGGGGTATCCAAGAGACCCAGTACTTC; CDR3aa: CASSGTSGGIQETQYF
len: 16; abundance: .; v_gene: TRBV27; j_gene: TRBJ1-5; d_gene: TRBD1; CDR3nt: TGTACCAGCAGTCCCTTCGGACAGGGCCCCAATCAGCCCCAGCATTTT; CDR3aa: CTSSPFGQGPNQPQHF
len: 13; abundance: many; v_gene: TRBV27; j_gene: TRBJ1-5; d_gene: .; CDR3nt: TGTGCCAGCAGAACCACGGGGTGTCAGCCCCAGCATTTT; CDR3aa: CASRTTGCQPQHF
len: 16; abundance: .; v_gene: TRBV12-3/TRBV12-4; j_gene: TRBJ1-2; d_gene: .; CDR3nt: TGTGCCAGCAGTCTGCTGATAACAGGCAACAACTATGGCTACACCTTC; CDR3aa: CASSLLITGNNYGYTF
len: 19; abundance: few; v_gene: TRBV28; j_gene: TRBJ1-5; d_gene: TRBD1; CDR3nt: TGTGCCAGCACCCCCCCCCCTTACAGGGGCCCCTATAGCAATCAGCCCCAGCATTTT; CDR3aa: CASTPPPYRGPYSNQPQHF
len: 12; abundance: .; v_gene: TRBV30; j_gene: TRBJ2-7; d_gene: .; CDR3nt: TGTGCCTGGAGTGTTGCTGCCTACGAGCCGTACTTC; CDR3aa: CAWSVAAYEPYF
len: 15; abundance: .; v_gene: TRBV27; j_gene: TRBJ1-1; d_gene: .; CDR3nt: TGTGCCAGCAGTTTATCTGTTGGGGGGTTCACTGAAGCTCTCTTT; CDR3aa: CASSLSVGGFTEALF
len: 13; abundance: many; v_gene: TRBV6-2/TRBV6-3; j_gene: TRBJ1-1; d_gene: .; CDR3nt: TGTGCCAGCAGTTACAGTTGGAACACTGAAGCTTTCTTT; CDR3aa: CASSYSWNTEAFF
len: 15; abundance: .; v_gene: TRBV6-5; j_gene: TRBJ2-2; d_gene: TRBD1; CDR3nt: TGTGCCAGCAGTTACGACAGGGGTTTAGGCGGGGAGCTGTTTTTT; CDR3aa: CASSYDRGLGGELFF
len: 16; abundance: few; v_gene: TRBV7-2; j_gene: TRBJ2-3; d_gene: TRBD1; CDR3nt: TGTGCCAGCAGCGGCATAGGGACAGCGAGCACAGATACGCAGTATTTT; CDR3aa: CASSGIGTASTDTQYF
len: 17; abundance: few; v_gene: TRBV6-6; j_gene: TRBJ2-7; d_gene: TRBD2; CDR3nt: TGTGCCAGCAGACCCCCCCCCGGTAGCGGGGAGATTTACGAGCAGTACTTC; CDR3aa: CASRPPPGSGEIYEQYF
len: 11; abundance: few; v_gene: TRBV11-2; j_gene: TRBJ1-2; d_gene: .; CDR3nt: TGTGCCAGCAGCTACACCTATGGCTACACCTTC; CDR3aa: CASSYTYGYTF
len: 16; abundance: many; v_gene: TRBV25-1; j_gene: TRBJ2-1; d_gene: .; CDR3nt: TGTGCCAGCAGTTTAACTCTCGCGGGATGGGACGGTGAGCAGTTCTTC; CDR3aa: CASSLTLAGWDGEQFF
len: 15; abundance: few; v_gene: TRBV7-6; j_gene: TRBJ2-5; d_gene: .; CDR3nt: TGTGCCAGCAGCTTAGAGAGGCTAGCGTGGGAGACCCAGTACTTC; CDR3aa: CASSLERLAWETQYF
len: 14; abundance: .; v_gene: TRBV11-2; j_gene: TRBJ2-1; d_gene: .; CDR3nt: TGTGCCAGCAGCTTAGTACCGACCTACAATGAGCAGTTCTTC; CDR3aa: CASSLVPTYNEQFF
len: 20; abundance: many; v_gene: TRBV28; j_gene: TRBJ1-1; d_gene: .; CDR3nt: TGTGCCAGCAGTCCTTTTTCCCTCATGGGGAGGGCGTGGGAGAACACTGAAGCTTTCTTT; CDR3aa: CASSPFSLMGRAWENTEAFF
len: 12; abundance: many; v_gene: TRBV7-9; j_gene: TRBJ2-3; d_gene: .; CDR3nt: TGTGCCAGCAGCTTAGCCCTCGATACGCAGTATTTT; CDR3aa: CASSLALDTQYF
len: 14; abundance: many; v_gene: TRBV30; j_gene: TRBJ2-3; d_gene: TRBD2; CDR3nt: TGTGCCTGGGACCTAGCGGGGGGCACAGATACGCAGTATTTT; CDR3aa: CAWDLAGGTDTQYF